Listed below are T cell receptor beta chains from one sample, sequenced in a study of blood T cells in healthy people across ages. TCRdb itself ran the 5' RACE reads through MiXCR, one entry per CDR3 protein. The table shows 800,000 to 1,300,000 distinct CDR3 sequences, with about 23% occurring only once. In addition, the sample was reused for a study of T cells of mothers and their children.

Sequencing input: blood. These receptors were collected from a girl aged 2-10 years in good health. CDR3s include the opening cysteine and the closing phenylalanine or tryptophan. Each record gives: V gene, J gene, D gene, clone size, CDR3 DNA, CDR3 protein. A D gene is named only where the DNA matches it firmly. Some rows mark clone size as missing; the rest say once, few, many or name a class of expanded clone.

v_gene: TRBV7-2
j_gene: TRBJ2-5
d_gene: .
abundance: .
CDR3nt: TGTGCCAGCAGCTTACCGGTAGGCGAGACCCAGTACTTC
CDR3aa: CASSLPVGETQYF

v_gene: TRBV7-6
j_gene: TRBJ2-1
d_gene: TRBD1
abundance: .
CDR3nt: TGTGCCAGCAGCTTAATTCCGGACAGGGCCTACAATGAGCAGTTCTTC
CDR3aa: CASSLIPDRAYNEQFF

v_gene: TRBV4-1
j_gene: TRBJ2-1
d_gene: .
abundance: .
CDR3nt: TGCGCCAGCAGCCATCAAGCTGCTGGCTTTGTAGCGTTATACAATGAGCAGTTCTTC
CDR3aa: CASSHQAAGFVALYNEQFF

v_gene: TRBV7-9
j_gene: TRBJ1-2
d_gene: .
abundance: once
CDR3nt: TGTGCCAGCAGCCCCCAAGTGACAGAAGACGTCTATGGCTACACCTTC
CDR3aa: CASSPQVTEDVYGYTF

v_gene: TRBV2
j_gene: TRBJ2-1
d_gene: .
abundance: .
CDR3nt: TGTGCCATCCCGTCTTTGGCAGGCCCCTTGGGCAATGAGCAGTTCTTC
CDR3aa: CAIPSLAGPLGNEQFF

v_gene: TRBV24-1
j_gene: TRBJ2-1
d_gene: TRBD2
abundance: .
CDR3nt: TGTGCCACCAGCGGCCCGGGGGGTGGAGGCTACAATGAGCAGTTCTTC
CDR3aa: CATSGPGGGGYNEQFF

v_gene: TRBV21-1
j_gene: TRBJ2-7
d_gene: .
abundance: .
CDR3nt: TGTGCCAGCAGCAAAGAGGGTTTGGACGGCCGCTCCTACGAGCAGTACTTC
CDR3aa: CASSKEGLDGRSYEQYF

v_gene: TRBV28
j_gene: TRBJ2-1
d_gene: TRBD2
abundance: few
CDR3nt: TGTGCCAGCATATATAGCGGGCCAGGAAATGAGCAGTTCTTC
CDR3aa: CASIYSGPGNEQFF

v_gene: TRBV9
j_gene: TRBJ2-1
d_gene: .
abundance: .
CDR3nt: TGTGCCAGCAGCGCAGGAGCCTACGCCTACAATGAGCAGTTCTTC
CDR3aa: CASSAGAYAYNEQFF

v_gene: TRBV29-1
j_gene: TRBJ2-6
d_gene: .
abundance: .
CDR3nt: TGCAGGGACTCTGGGGCCAACGTCCTGGCTTTC
CDR3aa: CRDSGANVLAF

v_gene: TRBV6-6
j_gene: TRBJ1-6
d_gene: .
abundance: .
CDR3nt: TGTGCCAGCAGTGGAGGGCGGTCGCGATCACCCCTCCACTTT
CDR3aa: CASSGGRSRSPLHF

v_gene: TRBV10-3
j_gene: TRBJ1-1
d_gene: .
abundance: few
CDR3nt: TGTGCCATCAGTGACCCGATCGAGCTGAACACTGAAGCTTTCTTT
CDR3aa: CAISDPIELNTEAFF

v_gene: TRBV7-9
j_gene: TRBJ2-5
d_gene: .
abundance: few
CDR3nt: TGTGCCAGCAGCTTTCCTCATACCGGCGAGACCCAGTACTTC
CDR3aa: CASSFPHTGETQYF

v_gene: TRBV13
j_gene: TRBJ2-7
d_gene: TRBD2
abundance: .
CDR3nt: TGTGCCAGCAGCTTAGTTGGACTAGCGGGGACCTACGAGCAGTACTTC
CDR3aa: CASSLVGLAGTYEQYF

v_gene: TRBV3-1
j_gene: TRBJ1-1
d_gene: .
abundance: .
CDR3nt: TGTGCCAGCAGCCCCTACCTGGACAGCATGAACACTGAAGCTTTCTTT
CDR3aa: CASSPYLDSMNTEAFF

v_gene: TRBV29-1
j_gene: TRBJ2-1
d_gene: .
abundance: .
CDR3nt: TGCAGCGGGCAGGAGTACAATGAGCAGTTCTTC
CDR3aa: CSGQEYNEQFF

v_gene: TRBV20-1
j_gene: TRBJ1-1
d_gene: .
abundance: .
CDR3nt: TGCGGTGCTTTAAACACTGAAGCTTTCTTT
CDR3aa: CGALNTEAFF

v_gene: TRBV20-1
j_gene: TRBJ1-4
d_gene: .
abundance: .
CDR3nt: TGCAGTGCTAGAGAGGGGACAAATAATGAAAAACTGTTTTTT
CDR3aa: CSAREGTNNEKLFF

v_gene: TRBV4-1
j_gene: TRBJ2-5
d_gene: .
abundance: .
CDR3nt: TGCGCCAGCAGCCGGGCGGTCATGGAAGAGACCCAGTACTTC
CDR3aa: CASSRAVMEETQYF

v_gene: TRBV7-2
j_gene: TRBJ1-2
d_gene: TRBD1
abundance: few
CDR3nt: TGTGCCAGCAGCCCCTGGACAGGGGGCGGCTATGGCTACACCTTC
CDR3aa: CASSPWTGGGYGYTF

v_gene: TRBV7-9
j_gene: TRBJ2-1
d_gene: TRBD1
abundance: few
CDR3nt: TGTGCCAGCAGCTATGGGACAGGGACGGAGCAGTTCTTC
CDR3aa: CASSYGTGTEQFF

v_gene: TRBV20-1
j_gene: TRBJ2-1
d_gene: .
abundance: .
CDR3nt: TGCAGTGCTAGAGACGTGGGCCCAAGCTTCATCAATGAGCAGTTCTTC
CDR3aa: CSARDVGPSFINEQFF

v_gene: TRBV6-5
j_gene: TRBJ1-1
d_gene: .
abundance: .
CDR3nt: TGTGCCAGCAGGGGGGGGTCGTTGGGTTACACTGAAGCTTTCTTT
CDR3aa: CASRGGSLGYTEAFF

v_gene: TRBV7-9
j_gene: TRBJ2-5
d_gene: .
abundance: few
CDR3nt: TGTGCCAGCAGCTATGGGTCCCACGGAGAGCAGTACTTC
CDR3aa: CASSYGSHGEQYF

v_gene: TRBV18
j_gene: TRBJ1-2
d_gene: TRBD1
abundance: .
CDR3nt: TGTGCCAGCTCACCTACCGGGACAGGGGATGGCTACACCTTC
CDR3aa: CASSPTGTGDGYTF

v_gene: TRBV14
j_gene: TRBJ2-1
d_gene: .
abundance: .
CDR3nt: TGTGCCAGCAGACTTATCGGGAGTGAGCAGTTCTTC
CDR3aa: CASRLIGSEQFF

v_gene: TRBV7-3
j_gene: TRBJ2-5
d_gene: .
abundance: few
CDR3nt: TGTGCCAGCAGCTTTCTGGGTAGGGAGACCCAGTACTTC
CDR3aa: CASSFLGRETQYF

v_gene: TRBV5-1
j_gene: TRBJ2-2
d_gene: TRBD1
abundance: .
CDR3nt: TGCGCCAGCAGCTTGGGACAGGGCGTCGGGGAGCTGTTTTTT
CDR3aa: CASSLGQGVGELFF

v_gene: TRBV11-2
j_gene: TRBJ2-2
d_gene: .
abundance: few
CDR3nt: TGTGCCAGCAGCTTAGAATGGATGATGAACACCGGGGAGCTGTTTTTT
CDR3aa: CASSLEWMMNTGELFF

v_gene: TRBV7-7
j_gene: TRBJ2-5
d_gene: TRBD2
abundance: few
CDR3nt: TGTGCTAGCAGCTACGAGCGGGGGCTGGGGGAGACCCAGTACTTC
CDR3aa: CASSYERGLGETQYF

v_gene: TRBV6-1
j_gene: TRBJ1-1
d_gene: TRBD1
abundance: .
CDR3nt: TGTGCCAGCAGGGGGGAGGGACAGGGATACACTGAAGCTTTCTTT
CDR3aa: CASRGEGQGYTEAFF

v_gene: TRBV29-1
j_gene: TRBJ2-7
d_gene: .
abundance: .
CDR3nt: TGCAGCGTTGGGGCAGGCGAGCAGTACTTC
CDR3aa: CSVGAGEQYF

v_gene: TRBV29-1
j_gene: TRBJ1-1
d_gene: .
abundance: few
CDR3nt: TGCAGCGTTGCAGTGCGCTACGCTGAAGCTTTCTTT
CDR3aa: CSVAVRYAEAFF

v_gene: TRBV12-5
j_gene: TRBJ2-5
d_gene: TRBD1
abundance: .
CDR3nt: TGTGCTAGTGGTTTTCTCCCACTGGGACAGGGAGTAGAGACCCAGTACTTC
CDR3aa: CASGFLPLGQGVETQYF

v_gene: TRBV27
j_gene: TRBJ2-7
d_gene: TRBD1
abundance: .
CDR3nt: TGTGCCAGCAGTACAGGGGTTATCTACGAGCAGTACTTC
CDR3aa: CASSTGVIYEQYF